The following is a T cell receptor (beta chain) sequence with its context. The target antigen is unknown. TCRdb's table, derived via immunoSEQ multiplex PCR, lists solely in-frame clones and lacks some. This table holds several hundred clones, roughly 89% found once. These data come from a study of chemoradiotherapy in HPV16-positive cancers. Study-level information: A couple of HPV16-positive patients' cells yielded candidate HPV-specific clones and common motifs.

This CDR3 region has 15 residues. Trimming cost V 0 bases and J 5 bases; bases outside gene matches: 3. CDR1 is MNHEY, CDR2 SVGAGI, per germline. Regarding the study as a whole: Candidate HPV-specific clones and E7-related TCR motifs grew in tumor during treatment. HPV-responsive T-cell expansion during chemoradiotherapy was linked to improved recurrence-free survival in HPV16-positive patients.

This TCR was sampled from a human donor with HPV-associated anogenital cancer. V usage is TRBV6-5 and J usage is TRBJ1-3; TRBD1 agrees at 8 bases. The source material was tumor tissue, sampled from a patient who underwent chemoradiotherapy. DNA of the CDR3: TGTGCCAGCAGTTACTCGTCAGGGGGCAGAAACACCATATATTTT. Protein sequence: CASSYSSGGRNTIYF.